This T cell receptor (beta chain) derives from a study of post-analysis software for immune sequencing data. Whole-study context: Courses of disease covered relapsing-remitting, secondary progressive and progressive-relapsing multiple sclerosis. Study conclusions and caveats: Clustering by F measure revealed strong co-clustering among samples prepared together in one batch. The five TRBV segments detected at higher frequency in patients than in controls included TRBV5-6, TRBV5-1 and TRBV20-1. A significant reduction in normalized Chao1 diversity was observed in multiple sclerosis patients versus controls.

Unique molecular identifiers were built into the TCR beta cDNA libraries. Each sample of about 0.95 to 11 million input T cells yielded roughly 500,000 cDNA molecules, so each molecule approximated one T cell. One entry per CDR3 protein results from TCRdb running MiXCR on the PCR reads. Counted here are 800,000 to 950,000 distinct CDR3 sequences, approximately 53% occurring once; the ten biggest clones make up 4.6%. This clonotype was detected only a few times. The antigen remains unidentified. V dropped 5 bases and J dropped 1; count of bases not matched to a gene: 5. Per germline, CDR1 SGHRS and CDR2 YFSETQ. The CDR3 is 15 amino acids.

This TCR came from a girl aged 10 to 17 with multiple sclerosis. The chain has TRBV5-1 and TRBJ2-7, with 11 bases fitting TRBD1. Sequences were obtained from blood. CDR3 residues: CASRTDRGLSYEQYF. In DNA, the CDR3 is TGCGCCAGCAGGACGGACAGGGGGCTGTCCTACGAGCAGTACTTC.